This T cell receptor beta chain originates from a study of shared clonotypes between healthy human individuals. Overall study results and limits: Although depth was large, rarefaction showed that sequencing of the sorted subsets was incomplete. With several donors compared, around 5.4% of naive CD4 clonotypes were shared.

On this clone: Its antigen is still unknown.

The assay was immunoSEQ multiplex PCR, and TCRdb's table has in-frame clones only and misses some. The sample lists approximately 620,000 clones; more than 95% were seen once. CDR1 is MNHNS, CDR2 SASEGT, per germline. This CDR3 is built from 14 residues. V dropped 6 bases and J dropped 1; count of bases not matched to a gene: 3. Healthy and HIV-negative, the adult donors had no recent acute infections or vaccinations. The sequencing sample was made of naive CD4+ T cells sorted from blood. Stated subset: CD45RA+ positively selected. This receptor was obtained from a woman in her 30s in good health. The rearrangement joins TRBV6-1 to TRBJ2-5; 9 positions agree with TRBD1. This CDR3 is CASRVGQGQETQYF. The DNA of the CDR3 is TGTGCCAGCAGAGTGGGACAGGGCCAAGAGACCCAGTACTTC.